The rows below give T cell receptor beta chains drawn from one sample of a study of blood T cell repertoires in COVID-19. Clones were sequenced by immunoSEQ multiplex PCR, and TCRdb holds only the in-frame ones, with some missing. The sample holds around 450,000 clones, approximately 86% seen once. Specimen: PBMCs or T cells enriched from blood (not recorded which). All receptors come from a woman aged 18-30 years who had recovered from COVID-19. The CDR3 runs from the conserved cysteine through the conserved F or W. The order of the fields is CDR3 DNA, CDR3 protein, clone size, D gene, CDR3 length, J gene, V gene. The D gene is left open where the match is weak. Rows may omit the clone size; those that give it use once, few, many or a size class.

CDR3 DNA: TGTGCCAGCAGCGCTTCGGGGGTTTTTAACTATGGCTACACCTTC
CDR3 protein: CASSASGVFNYGYTF
clone size: .
D gene: .
CDR3 length: 15
J gene: TRBJ1-2
V gene: TRBV5-4

CDR3 DNA: TGTGCCAGCAGCCCCGTGTCGGGTTCACCCCTCCACTTT
CDR3 protein: CASSPVSGSPLHF
clone size: .
D gene: .
CDR3 length: 13
J gene: TRBJ1-6
V gene: TRBV27

CDR3 DNA: TGTGCTAGTGGTTTGGATTGGACAGTCGATACTGAAGCTTTCTTT
CDR3 protein: CASGLDWTVDTEAFF
clone size: .
D gene: .
CDR3 length: 15
J gene: TRBJ1-1
V gene: TRBV12-5

CDR3 DNA: TGTGCCATCAGTCACAGGGGGAGGGATTATAGCAATCAGCCCCAGCATTTT
CDR3 protein: CAISHRGRDYSNQPQHF
clone size: .
D gene: TRBD1
CDR3 length: 17
J gene: TRBJ1-5
V gene: TRBV10-3

CDR3 DNA: TGTGCCAGCAGCTTAGAGCTACCGGGACAGGCGGGCACCGGGGAGCTGTTTTTT
CDR3 protein: CASSLELPGQAGTGELFF
clone size: .
D gene: TRBD1
CDR3 length: 18
J gene: TRBJ2-2
V gene: TRBV11-2

CDR3 DNA: TGTGCCAGCAGCGCCTCGTCGGGGAGCGAGCAGTACTTC
CDR3 protein: CASSASSGSEQYF
clone size: .
D gene: .
CDR3 length: 13
J gene: TRBJ2-7
V gene: TRBV9

CDR3 DNA: TGTGCCAGCAGCCAGAATTTTTATAATTCACCCCTCCACTTT
CDR3 protein: CASSQNFYNSPLHF
clone size: .
D gene: .
CDR3 length: 14
J gene: TRBJ1-6
V gene: TRBV6-5

CDR3 DNA: TGTGCCAGTAGTGCGCAGTGGGGCCATGGCTACACCTTC
CDR3 protein: CASSAQWGHGYTF
clone size: few
D gene: .
CDR3 length: 13
J gene: TRBJ1-2
V gene: TRBV19

CDR3 DNA: TGTGCCAGCAGTTCGCAGGGGGCCGCTGAAGCTTTCTTT
CDR3 protein: CASSSQGAAEAFF
clone size: .
D gene: TRBD1
CDR3 length: 13
J gene: TRBJ1-1
V gene: TRBV12-3/TRBV12-4

CDR3 DNA: TGTGCCAGCAGCTTAGGAGGGTGGGGACAGGGGGCGAACACCGGGGAGCTGTTTTTT
CDR3 protein: CASSLGGWGQGANTGELFF
clone size: .
D gene: TRBD1
CDR3 length: 19
J gene: TRBJ2-2
V gene: TRBV11-3

CDR3 DNA: TGTGCCAGCAGTGGAGTGACAGACTATGGCTACACCTTC
CDR3 protein: CASSGVTDYGYTF
clone size: .
D gene: .
CDR3 length: 13
J gene: TRBJ1-2
V gene: TRBV2

CDR3 DNA: TGTGCCAGCAGCTCGGGGACGGGGGCCTACGAGCAGTACTTC
CDR3 protein: CASSSGTGAYEQYF
clone size: .
D gene: .
CDR3 length: 14
J gene: TRBJ2-7
V gene: TRBV7-9

CDR3 DNA: TGTGCCAGCAGCCCTCAGACAGGCGCTAGCACAGATACGCAGTATTTT
CDR3 protein: CASSPQTGASTDTQYF
clone size: .
D gene: .
CDR3 length: 16
J gene: TRBJ2-3
V gene: TRBV7-2

CDR3 DNA: TGCGCCAGCAGCTTGGAGGTAGCGGGCACCGGGGAGCTGTTTTTT
CDR3 protein: CASSLEVAGTGELFF
clone size: few
D gene: TRBD2
CDR3 length: 15
J gene: TRBJ2-2
V gene: TRBV5-1

CDR3 DNA: TGTGCCAGTAGTAGTCAAGACGGGCAGCCCCAGCATTTT
CDR3 protein: CASSSQDGQPQHF
clone size: .
D gene: .
CDR3 length: 13
J gene: TRBJ1-5
V gene: TRBV19

CDR3 DNA: TGTGCCACCGAGGGACAGGGTGACCAGCCCCAGCATTTT
CDR3 protein: CATEGQGDQPQHF
clone size: .
D gene: TRBD1
CDR3 length: 13
J gene: TRBJ1-5
V gene: TRBV30

CDR3 DNA: TGCAGCGTTGTCACAGGGGGCGACCAAGAGACCCAGTACTTC
CDR3 protein: CSVVTGGDQETQYF
clone size: .
D gene: TRBD1
CDR3 length: 14
J gene: TRBJ2-5
V gene: TRBV29-1

CDR3 DNA: TGTGCCTCTCGGGGGGGGCTCAAAAAGACCCAGTACTTC
CDR3 protein: CASRGGLKKTQYF
clone size: .
D gene: TRBD2
CDR3 length: 13
J gene: TRBJ2-5
V gene: TRBV28

CDR3 DNA: TGTGCCAGCAGTGATGCGGCAGGGATTACCGAGCAGTTCTTC
CDR3 protein: CASSDAAGITEQFF
clone size: .
D gene: .
CDR3 length: 14
J gene: TRBJ2-1
V gene: TRBV2

CDR3 DNA: TGTGCCAGCTCACCAAGACAGGCGGATTCGCAAGAGACCCAGTACTTC
CDR3 protein: CASSPRQADSQETQYF
clone size: .
D gene: .
CDR3 length: 16
J gene: TRBJ2-5
V gene: TRBV18

CDR3 DNA: TGCGCCAGCAGCCTCCTAGATACGTATGAGCAGTTCTTC
CDR3 protein: CASSLLDTYEQFF
clone size: few
D gene: .
CDR3 length: 13
J gene: TRBJ2-1
V gene: TRBV5-1

CDR3 DNA: TGTGCCAGCACCGTGGGGCTGGGGAATTCACCCCTCCACTTT
CDR3 protein: CASTVGLGNSPLHF
clone size: .
D gene: .
CDR3 length: 14
J gene: TRBJ1-6
V gene: TRBV3-1/TRBV3-2

CDR3 DNA: TGTGCCAGCACTAGTGTGACAGATACGCAGTATTTT
CDR3 protein: CASTSVTDTQYF
clone size: .
D gene: .
CDR3 length: 12
J gene: TRBJ2-3
V gene: TRBV2

CDR3 DNA: TGCGCCAGCAGCTTGGGGTCAGGGGGTAACTATGGCTACACCTTC
CDR3 protein: CASSLGSGGNYGYTF
clone size: few
D gene: TRBD1
CDR3 length: 15
J gene: TRBJ1-2
V gene: TRBV5-1